The TCR beta chain under discussion was sequenced for a study of graft-versus-host responses after intestinal transplantation. Study context: Tacrolimus plus steroids were given to all recipients for 3 to 4 years, preceded by anti-thymocyte globulin induction.

Study-wide findings and caveats: Detected in recipient marrow were GvH clones, some of which were first observed in ileum or blood. Within allografts, high graft-versus-host to host-versus-graft clonal ratios were seen among patients with graft-donor T cell macrochimerism. Circulating GvH clones peaking coincided with falling HvG clones soon after transplant.

TCRdb's copy holds only in-frame clones and misses some; the assay was immunoSEQ multiplex PCR. The data show roughly 40,000 clones, approximately 89% seen once. Notes on this clone: The antigen remains undetermined.

Trimming shortened V by 10 bases and J by 3 bases, and 18 bases separated the two germline ends. The CDR3 contains 15 residues. Germline V CDR1 and CDR2: LNHDA, SQIVND (reference sequence). The sample in question was PBMCs, obtained around 270 days after transplant. This sequence was found in a human patient who received an intestinal transplant, so some T cells may come from the graft donor. The chain is built from TRBV19 and TRBJ2-2; tentatively, D is TRBD2 (5 bases). The CDR3 DNA reads TGTGCCACCAAAAGGGCCCCGGGGTACACCGGGGAGCTGTTTTTT. Amino acid sequence: CATKRAPGYTGELFF. Using reference TRBV19 and TRBJ2-2 for the parts outside the CDR3, the full variable domain is DGGITQSPKYLFRKEGQNVTLSCEQNLNHDAMYWYRQDPGQGLRLIYYSQIVNDFQKGDIAEGYSVSREKKESFPLTVTSAQKNPTAFYLCATKRAPGYTGELFFGEGSRLTVL.